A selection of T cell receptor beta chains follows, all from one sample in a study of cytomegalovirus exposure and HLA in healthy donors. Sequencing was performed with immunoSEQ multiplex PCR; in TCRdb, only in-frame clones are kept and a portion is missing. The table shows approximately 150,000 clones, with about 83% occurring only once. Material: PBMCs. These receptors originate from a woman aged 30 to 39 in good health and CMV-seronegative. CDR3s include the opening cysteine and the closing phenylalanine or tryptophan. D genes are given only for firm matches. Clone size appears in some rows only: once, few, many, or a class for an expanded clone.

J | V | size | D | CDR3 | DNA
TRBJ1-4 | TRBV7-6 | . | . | CASSQTTNEKLFF | TGTGCCAGCAGCCAGACAACTAATGAAAAACTGTTTTTT
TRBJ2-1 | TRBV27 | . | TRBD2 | CASSLSILAGGPGEQFF | TGTGCCAGCAGTTTATCGATACTAGCGGGGGGACCGGGTGAGCAGTTCTTC
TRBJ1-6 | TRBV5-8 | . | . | CASSLVVGGVGSPLHF | TGTGCCAGCAGCTTGGTCGTTGGGGGGGTGGGTTCACCCCTCCACTTT
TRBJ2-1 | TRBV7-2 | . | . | CASSLRRDPYNEQFF | TGTGCCAGCAGCTTACGTCGGGATCCCTACAATGAGCAGTTCTTC
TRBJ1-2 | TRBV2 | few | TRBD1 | CATGGAGKGYGYTF | TGTGCCACAGGGGGCGCTGGGAAGGGCTATGGCTACACCTTC
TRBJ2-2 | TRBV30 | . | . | CAWMSVGELFF | TGTGCCTGGATGAGTGTCGGGGAGCTGTTTTTT
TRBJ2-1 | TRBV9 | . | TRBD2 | CASSVGRGGYNEQFF | TGTGCCAGCAGCGTAGGCCGGGGGGGGTACAATGAGCAGTTCTTC
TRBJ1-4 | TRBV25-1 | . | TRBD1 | CASSEPGTGGQNEKLFF | TGTGCCAGCAGTGAACCCGGGACAGGGGGCCAGAATGAAAAACTGTTTTTT
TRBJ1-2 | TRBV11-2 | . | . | CASSRPSQGLYTF | TGTGCCAGCAGCCGACCCAGCCAGGGTCTCTACACCTTC
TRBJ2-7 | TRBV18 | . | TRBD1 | CASSGTVDEQYF | TGTGCCAGCTCGGGGACAGTGGACGAGCAGTACTTC
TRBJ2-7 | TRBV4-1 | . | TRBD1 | CASSQTPGTGLISYEQYF | TGCGCCAGCAGCCAAACCCCGGGGACAGGGCTTATCTCCTACGAGCAGTACTTC
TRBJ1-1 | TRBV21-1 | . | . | CASSKGGWGRTEAFF | TGTGCCAGCAGCAAAGGGGGATGGGGCCGGACTGAAGCTTTCTTT
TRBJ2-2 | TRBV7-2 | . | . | CASSLAPISAGELFF | TGTGCCAGCAGCTTAGCCCCTATATCGGCCGGGGAGCTGTTTTTT
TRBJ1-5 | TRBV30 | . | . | CAWSIGQGGQPQHF | TGTGCCTGGAGTATCGGGCAGGGTGGTCAGCCCCAGCATTTT
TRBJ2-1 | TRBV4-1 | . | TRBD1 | CASSHGVWGQGTVNEQFF | TGCGCCAGCAGCCACGGCGTGTGGGGACAGGGGACTGTCAATGAGCAGTTCTTC
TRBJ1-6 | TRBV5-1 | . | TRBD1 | CASSDLTGSFRSPLHF | TGCGCCAGCAGCGACTTGACAGGGTCTTTCCGTTCACCCCTCCACTTT
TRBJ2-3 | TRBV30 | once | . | CAWSVQDDTQYF | TGTGCCTGGAGTGTACAGGATGATACGCAGTATTTT
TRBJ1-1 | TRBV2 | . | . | CASNLGATEAFF | TGTGCCAGCAATCTGGGGGCGACTGAAGCTTTCTTT
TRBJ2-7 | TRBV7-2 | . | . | CASSLTDSLYEQYF | TGTGCCAGCAGCTTAACGGACAGCCTTTACGAGCAGTACTTC
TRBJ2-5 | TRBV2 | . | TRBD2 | CASRHGTSGVQETQYF | TGTGCCAGCAGGCACGGGACTAGCGGGGTCCAAGAGACCCAGTACTTC
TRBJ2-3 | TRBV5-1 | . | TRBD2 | CASSLGASGGASDTQYF | TGCGCCAGCAGCTTGGGGGCTAGCGGGGGGGCTTCAGATACGCAGTATTTT
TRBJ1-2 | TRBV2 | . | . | CASSDGGSRGYTF | TGTGCCAGCAGTGATGGGGGGAGCAGAGGCTACACCTTC
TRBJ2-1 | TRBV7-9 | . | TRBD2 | CASSPTRSSGGANEQFF | TGTGCCAGCAGCCCAACACGTTCTAGCGGGGGGGCTAATGAGCAGTTCTTC
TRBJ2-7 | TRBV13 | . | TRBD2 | CASSDSGLRYEQYF | TGTGCCAGCAGCGACTCGGGACTACGCTACGAGCAGTACTTC
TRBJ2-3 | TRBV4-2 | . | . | CASSQLLWDLTISTDTQYF | TGTGCCAGCAGCCAGCTCCTTTGGGACTTAACTATTAGCACAGATACGCAGTATTTT
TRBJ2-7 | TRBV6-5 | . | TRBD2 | CASSQRGTSRYEQYF | TGTGCCAGCAGTCAGAGGGGGACTAGTCGCTACGAGCAGTACTTC
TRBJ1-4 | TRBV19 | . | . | CASSPAGLVGTNEKLFF | TGTGCCAGTAGTCCGGCGGGGTTGGTGGGGACTAATGAAAAACTGTTTTTT
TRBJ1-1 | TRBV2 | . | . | CASSEGPTEAFF | TGTGCCAGCAGTGAGGGGCCGACTGAAGCTTTCTTT
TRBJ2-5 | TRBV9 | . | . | CASSETGLQETQYF | TGTGCCAGCAGCGAAACAGGGCTCCAAGAGACCCAGTACTTC
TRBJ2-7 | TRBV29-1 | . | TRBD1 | CSVAPGQGEGYRQYF | TGCAGCGTTGCACCAGGACAGGGCGAAGGCTACAGGCAGTACTTC
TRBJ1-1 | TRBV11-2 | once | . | CASSFETQLVNTEAFF | TGTGCCAGCAGCTTCGAGACACAGTTAGTGAACACTGAAGCTTTCTTT
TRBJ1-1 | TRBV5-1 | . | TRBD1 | CASSLGGTDFMAFF | TGCGCCAGCAGCTTGGGTGGGACAGACTTTATGGCTTTCTTT
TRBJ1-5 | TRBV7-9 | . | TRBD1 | CASSRDRPGQVGNQPQHF | TGTGCCAGCAGCCGAGATCGACCGGGACAGGTGGGCAATCAGCCCCAGCATTTT
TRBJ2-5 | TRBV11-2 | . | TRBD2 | CASSLDRERGYQETQYF | TGTGCCAGCAGCTTAGATCGCGAGCGGGGGTACCAAGAGACCCAGTACTTC
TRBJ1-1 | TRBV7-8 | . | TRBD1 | CASSFGTGEVEGTEAFF | TGTGCCAGCAGCTTCGGGACAGGGGAGGTCGAGGGCACTGAAGCTTTCTTT
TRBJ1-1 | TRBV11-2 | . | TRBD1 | CASSFNRGQGNTEAFF | TGTGCCAGCAGCTTCAACAGGGGCCAAGGGAACACTGAAGCTTTCTTT
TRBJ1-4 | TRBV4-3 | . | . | CASSRGEGGEFPTTNEKLFF | TGCGCCAGCAGCCGAGGGGAAGGGGGAGAGTTCCCTACTACTAATGAAAAACTGTTTTTT
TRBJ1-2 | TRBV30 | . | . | CAWSPGGQGYGYTF | TGTGCCTGGAGCCCCGGGGGGCAGGGCTATGGCTACACCTTC
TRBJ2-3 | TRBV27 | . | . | CASSSSSTDTQYF | TGTGCCAGCAGTTCTTCTAGCACAGATACGCAGTATTTT
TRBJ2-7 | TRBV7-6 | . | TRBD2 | CASSLLAGGTGEQYF | TGTGCCAGCAGCTTATTAGCGGGGGGGACTGGAGAGCAGTACTTC
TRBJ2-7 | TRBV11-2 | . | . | CASSLPPTDYEQYF | TGTGCCAGCAGCCTACCCCCGACAGACTACGAGCAGTACTTC
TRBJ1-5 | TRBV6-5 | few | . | CASSREGVQPQHF | TGTGCCAGCAGCCGAGAGGGTGTTCAGCCCCAGCATTTT
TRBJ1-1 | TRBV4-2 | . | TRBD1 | CASSRGQGGTEAFF | TGTGCCAGCAGCCGGGGACAGGGGGGCACTGAAGCTTTCTTT
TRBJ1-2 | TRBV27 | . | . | CASSKGAGVSGGYTF | TGTGCCAGCAGTAAAGGGGCAGGGGTTTCGGGAGGCTACACCTTC